This TCR beta chain was captured by sequencing in a study of T cells in women clearing cervical HPV infection. Study overall: Donors had HPV16-related CIN3 or worse; 2 had invasive cancer. Cases' blood sampling followed lesion detection by median around 150 days (90 to 200). General study findings and limits: Combining TCR richness with V gene abundances gave approximately 0.8 AUC. TRBV6-7 relative abundance averaged approximately 0.1% in cases and about 0.17% in controls.

Generated by immunoSEQ multiplex PCR, the TCRdb table keeps only in-frame clones and is missing some. The sample has roughly 40,000 clones. V shed 3 bases and J shed 4 bases, with 7 bases lying between them. This CDR3 is built from 13 residues. The germline V gene encodes CDR1 MGHRA and CDR2 YSYEKL. As to this clone: Its antigen is still unknown. Sequencing ends 3 residues short of the CDR3 end; the germline J gene provides the rest.

Sequences were obtained from blood buffy coat. This sequence was found in a woman between 18 and 75 years old with a cervical HPV16 infection that either progressed to CIN3+ or cleared (not recorded which). The genes are TRBV4-1 and TRBJ2-1; tentatively, D is TRBD2 (6 bases). This chain's CDR3 is CASSHGTYNEQFF. The sequenced CDR3 bases are TGCGCCAGCAGCCATGGGACTTACAATGAG.